This TCR beta chain was observed in a study of identical twins. This clonotype was detected ten times or more. One entry per CDR3 protein results from TCRdb running MiXCR on the 5' RACE reads. Of about 520,000 distinct CDR3 sequences listed, approximately 22% were seen once; the top ten hold approximately 0.95%. The CDR3 is made up of 11 amino acids. CDR1 and CDR2 (germline): SGHRS, YFSETQ. V lost 3 bases and J 5 bases, leaving 5 bases between the germline ends. Another study also made use of these data, one on T cells expressing NK-cell markers. That work contributes: According to the study, TCR beta repertoires originated from sorted CD3+CD56+NKG2C+, CD3+CD56+NKG2C- and CD3+CD56-NKG2C+ T cells.

The sequence was collected from a young woman in good health. This rearrangement joins TRBV5-1 to TRBJ1-2; D is unresolved. Sequencing was done on a sample of CD4+ T cells sorted from blood. The CDR3 spells CASSSEYGYTF. The CDR3 DNA reads TGCGCCAGCAGCTCGGAGTATGGCTACACCTTC.